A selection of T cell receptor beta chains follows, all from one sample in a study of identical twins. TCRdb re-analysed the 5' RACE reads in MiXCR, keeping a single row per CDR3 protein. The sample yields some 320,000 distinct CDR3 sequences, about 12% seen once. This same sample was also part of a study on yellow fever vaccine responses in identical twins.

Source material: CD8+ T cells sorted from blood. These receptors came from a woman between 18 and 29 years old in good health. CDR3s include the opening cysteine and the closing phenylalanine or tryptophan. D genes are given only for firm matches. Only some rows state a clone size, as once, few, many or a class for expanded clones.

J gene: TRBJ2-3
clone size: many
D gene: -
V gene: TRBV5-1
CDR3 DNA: TGCGCCAGCAGCGAGGCAGTCGGCACAGATACGCAGTATTTT
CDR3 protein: CASSEAVGTDTQYF

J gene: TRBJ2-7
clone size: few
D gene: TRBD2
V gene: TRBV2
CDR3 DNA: TGTGCCAGCAGCGCTTATGGGGGGGAATACGAGCAGTACTTC
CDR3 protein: CASSAYGGEYEQYF

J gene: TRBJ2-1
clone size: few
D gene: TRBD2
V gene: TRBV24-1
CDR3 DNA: TGTGCCACCCAGCGGGGCGCCTACAATGAGCAGTTCTTC
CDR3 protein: CATQRGAYNEQFF

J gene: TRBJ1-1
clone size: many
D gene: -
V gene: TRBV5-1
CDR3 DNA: TGCGCCAGCAGCTTGACCATTTGGGGGACTGAAGCTTTCTTT
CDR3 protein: CASSLTIWGTEAFF

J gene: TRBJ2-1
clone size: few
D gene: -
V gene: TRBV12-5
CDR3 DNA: TGTGCTAGTGGTTTGGGGACCTACCGCAATGAGCAGTTCTTC
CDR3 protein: CASGLGTYRNEQFF

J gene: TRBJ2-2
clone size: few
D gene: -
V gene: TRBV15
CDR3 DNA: TGTGCCACCAGCAGCCCACAGGGTTTCGCCGGGGAGCTGTTTTTT
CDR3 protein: CATSSPQGFAGELFF

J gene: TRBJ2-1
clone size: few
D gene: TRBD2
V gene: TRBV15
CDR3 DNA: TGTGCCACCATAAGAGGGACTAGCGGAAACAATGAGCAGTTCTTC
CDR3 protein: CATIRGTSGNNEQFF

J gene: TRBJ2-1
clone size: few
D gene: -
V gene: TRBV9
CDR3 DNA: TGTGCCAGCAGCGTTGACAGTGTTACGTACAATGAGCAGTTCTTC
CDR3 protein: CASSVDSVTYNEQFF

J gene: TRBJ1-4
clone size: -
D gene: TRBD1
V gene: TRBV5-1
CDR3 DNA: TGCGCCAGCAGCTTGGACGGGGGCAGGGGGAGTGAAAAACTGTTTTTT
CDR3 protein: CASSLDGGRGSEKLFF

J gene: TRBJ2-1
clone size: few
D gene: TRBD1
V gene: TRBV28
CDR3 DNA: TGTGCCAGCAGTTGGGGACAGGGATTGAACAATGAGCAGTTCTTC
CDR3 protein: CASSWGQGLNNEQFF

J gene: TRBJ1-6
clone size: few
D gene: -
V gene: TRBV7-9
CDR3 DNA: TGTGCCAGCAGCTTAGGAGGGTCGGGGAATTCACCCCTCCACTTT
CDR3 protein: CASSLGGSGNSPLHF

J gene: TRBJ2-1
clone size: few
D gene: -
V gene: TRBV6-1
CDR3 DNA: TGTGCCAGCACCTTAAATTGGGTGGAGAACAATGAGCAGTTCTTC
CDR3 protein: CASTLNWVENNEQFF

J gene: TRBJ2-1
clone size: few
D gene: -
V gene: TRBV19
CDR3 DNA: TGTGCCAGTAGTATTCGGGTAGGAGAGCAGTTCTTC
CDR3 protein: CASSIRVGEQFF

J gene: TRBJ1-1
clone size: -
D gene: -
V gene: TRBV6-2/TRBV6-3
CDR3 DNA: TGTGCCAGCACCATACACTTTGCCGGGTTCAGTGCTTTCTTT
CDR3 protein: CASTIHFAGFSAFF

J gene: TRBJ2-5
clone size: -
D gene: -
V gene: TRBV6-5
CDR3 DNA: TGTGCCAGCAGGGGCCCCCAAGAGACCCAGTACTTC
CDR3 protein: CASRGPQETQYF

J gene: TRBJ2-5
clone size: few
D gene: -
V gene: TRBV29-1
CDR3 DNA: TGCAGCGTCACCCTAACCCCCGGGACTCAGGGTGTTGAGACCCAGTACTTC
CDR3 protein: CSVTLTPGTQGVETQYF

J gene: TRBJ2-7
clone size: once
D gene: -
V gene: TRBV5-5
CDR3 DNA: TGTGCCAGCAGCCCGGGGACCAGCTGCTACGAGCAGTACTTC
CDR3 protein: CASSPGTSCYEQYF

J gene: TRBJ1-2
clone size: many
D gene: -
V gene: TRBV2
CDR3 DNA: TGTGCCAGTAGGGGGTATGGCTACACCTTC
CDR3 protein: CASRGYGYTF

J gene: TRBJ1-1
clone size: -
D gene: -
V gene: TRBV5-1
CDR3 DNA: TGCGCCAGCAGCTTAACCATTGGGGGAGGAACTGAAGCTTTCTTT
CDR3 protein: CASSLTIGGGTEAFF

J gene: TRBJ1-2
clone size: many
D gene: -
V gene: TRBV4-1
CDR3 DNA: TGCGCCAGCAGCCAAGATTGGAGCCACAACTATGGCTACACCTTC
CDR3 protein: CASSQDWSHNYGYTF

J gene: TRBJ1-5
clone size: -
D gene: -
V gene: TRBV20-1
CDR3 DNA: TGCAGTGCTAGAGATTTTGGGGGCTGGGTTCAGCCCCAGCATTTT
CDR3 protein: CSARDFGGWVQPQHF

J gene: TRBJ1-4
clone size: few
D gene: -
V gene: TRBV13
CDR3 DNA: TGTGCCAGCAGCCAACAGGGCCTCGGGGAAAAACTGTTTTTT
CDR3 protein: CASSQQGLGEKLFF

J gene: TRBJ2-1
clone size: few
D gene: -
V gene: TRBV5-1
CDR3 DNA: TGCGCCAGCACCGTTCTTAAATGGGACATAAGAGACAATGAGCAGTTCTTC
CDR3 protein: CASTVLKWDIRDNEQFF

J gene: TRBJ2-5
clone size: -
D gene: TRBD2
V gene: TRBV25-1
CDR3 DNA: TGTGCCAGCAGTGGGACTAGCGGGAGGGGGTACCAAGAGACCCAGTACTTC
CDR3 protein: CASSGTSGRGYQETQYF

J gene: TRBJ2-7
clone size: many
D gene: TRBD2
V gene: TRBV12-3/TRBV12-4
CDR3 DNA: TGTGCCAGCAGTTTGGTAGCGGGGGGCTACGAGCAGTACTTC
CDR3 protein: CASSLVAGGYEQYF

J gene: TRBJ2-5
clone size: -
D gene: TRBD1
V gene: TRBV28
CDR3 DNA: TGTGCCAGCAACCGAAAGCGAGAGGGACAGTTCCAAGAGACCCAGTACTTC
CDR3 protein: CASNRKREGQFQETQYF

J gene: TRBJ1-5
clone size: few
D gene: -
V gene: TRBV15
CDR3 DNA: TGTGCCACCAGCCCGAGGGGGAGAATCAATCAGCCCCAGCATTTT
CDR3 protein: CATSPRGRINQPQHF

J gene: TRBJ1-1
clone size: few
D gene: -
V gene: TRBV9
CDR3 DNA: TGTGCCAGCAGCGTAGTCCCTGAAGCTTTCTTT
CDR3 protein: CASSVVPEAFF

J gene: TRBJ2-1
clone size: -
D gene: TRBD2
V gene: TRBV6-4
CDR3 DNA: TGTGTCAGCAGTGACAACGCGGGAGTCGATGAGCAGTTCTTC
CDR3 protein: CVSSDNAGVDEQFF

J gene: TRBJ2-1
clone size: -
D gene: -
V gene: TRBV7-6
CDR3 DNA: TGTGCCAGCAGCTTAACCATGAAGCTCTACAATGAGCAGTTCTTC
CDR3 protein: CASSLTMKLYNEQFF

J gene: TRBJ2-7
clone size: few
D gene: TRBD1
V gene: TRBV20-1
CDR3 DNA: TGCAGTGCTCCGGACAGGGGGCCTTACTACGAGCAGTACTTC
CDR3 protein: CSAPDRGPYYEQYF

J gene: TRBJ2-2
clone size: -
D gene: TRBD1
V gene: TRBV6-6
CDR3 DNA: TGTGCCAGCACTGCAGGGGGAGCGGGGGAGCTGTTTTTT
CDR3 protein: CASTAGGAGELFF

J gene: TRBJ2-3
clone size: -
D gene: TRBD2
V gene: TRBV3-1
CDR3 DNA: TGTGCCACCTCCAAGGATATCGCTGTAGCGGGTGTTCCTCTCACAGATACGCAGTATTTT
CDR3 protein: CATSKDIAVAGVPLTDTQYF

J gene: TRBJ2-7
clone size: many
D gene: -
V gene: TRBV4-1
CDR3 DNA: TGCGCCAGCAGCCACGGCGGAGGTGCCTCCTACGAGCAGTACTTC
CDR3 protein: CASSHGGGASYEQYF

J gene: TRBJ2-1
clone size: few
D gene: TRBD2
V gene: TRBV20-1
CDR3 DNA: TGCAGTGCTAGAGATCATCTAGGAGCGGGAGGGTACAATGAGCAGTTCTTC
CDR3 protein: CSARDHLGAGGYNEQFF

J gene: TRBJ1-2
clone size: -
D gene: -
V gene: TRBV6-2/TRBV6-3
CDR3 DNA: TGTGCCAGCAGCCTCAAGTCGTATGGCTACACCTTC
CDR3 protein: CASSLKSYGYTF

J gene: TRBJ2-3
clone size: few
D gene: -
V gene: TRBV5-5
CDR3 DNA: TGTGCCAGCAGCTTGCCACTTTCAGATACGCAGTATTTT
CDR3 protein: CASSLPLSDTQYF

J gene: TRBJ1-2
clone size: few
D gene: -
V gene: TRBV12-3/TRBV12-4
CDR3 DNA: TGTGCCAGCAGTTTTGGTAATTCTAACTATGGCTACACCTTC
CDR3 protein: CASSFGNSNYGYTF

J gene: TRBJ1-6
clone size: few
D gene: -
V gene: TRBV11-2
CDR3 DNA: TGTGCCAGCAGCCTACGGACCCTCCACTTT
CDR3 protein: CASSLRTLHF

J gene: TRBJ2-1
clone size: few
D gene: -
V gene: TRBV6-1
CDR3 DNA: TGTGCCAGCAGTGACGGTGACGTCGATGAGCAGTTCTTC
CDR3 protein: CASSDGDVDEQFF

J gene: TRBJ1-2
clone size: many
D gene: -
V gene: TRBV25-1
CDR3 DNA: TGTGCCAGCAGTGGAACAGGGTACTACACCTTC
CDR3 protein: CASSGTGYYTF

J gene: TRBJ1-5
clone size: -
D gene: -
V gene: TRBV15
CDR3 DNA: TGTGCCACCGCCCCGGGAGGAGGCAATCAGCCCCAGCATTTT
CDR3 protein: CATAPGGGNQPQHF

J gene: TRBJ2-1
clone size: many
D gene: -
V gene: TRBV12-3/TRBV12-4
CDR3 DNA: TGTGCCAGCAGTTTAGACAATGAGCAGTTCTTC
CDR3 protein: CASSLDNEQFF

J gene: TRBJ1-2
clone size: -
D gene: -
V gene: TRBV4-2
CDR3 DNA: TGTGCCAGCAGCCAAGTGGGGGACTTTAACTATGGCTACACCTTC
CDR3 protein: CASSQVGDFNYGYTF

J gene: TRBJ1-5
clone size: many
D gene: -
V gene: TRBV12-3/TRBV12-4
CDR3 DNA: TGTGCCAGCAGTTCAGATGGGACACTCAATCAGCCCCAGCATTTT
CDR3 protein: CASSSDGTLNQPQHF